This TCR beta chain is drawn from a study of CD8+ T cells in alopecia areata. Worth noting for this clone: Its antigen is still unknown.

This CDR3 spans 17 amino acids. Trimming took off 1 base at V and 7 bases at J, with 23 bases between the two ends. Germline assignment: CDR1 MGHRA and CDR2 YSYEKL. Study outcomes and limitations: A large proportion of expanded lesional clones were detected persisting in scalp and blood during tofacitinib. Lesional scalp displayed greater clonality than normal scalp, most notably in alopecia totalis/universalis.

cDNA prepared by RNA extraction and subsequent reverse transcription served as the template for sequencing. TCRdb keeps only in-frame clones here, not all; method: immunoSEQ multiplex PCR. The sample contains about 190,000 clones, roughly 60% of which appear only once. Treatment specified: oral pan-JAK inhibitor, 5-10 mg twice daily. Sequenced here: CD4+ T cells sorted from blood, sampled at week 24, from a patient treated with tofacitinib. The sequence was obtained from a human donor with alopecia areata. This chain links TRBV4-1 with TRBJ2-7; TRBD2 might be the D (7 bases). The CDR3 loop is CASSQAIGGGPPGEQYF. The CDR3 DNA sequence: TGCGCCAGCAGCCAAGCCATAGGGGGGGGCCCCCCGGGGGAGCAGTACTTC.